This T cell receptor (beta chain) is drawn from a study of identical twins. With 8 bases clipped from V and 4 bases from J, the junction kept 14 bases outside the gene matches. Per the germline V gene, CDR1 is MDHEN and CDR2 is SYDVKM. This CDR3 contains 16 residues. In every case, the donor was a healthy Caucasian. After template switching added a universal primer site, the resulting cDNA carried unique molecular identifiers. Each CDR3 protein gets one entry after TCRdb re-called the 5' RACE reads with MiXCR. Of about 240,000 distinct CDR3 sequences in the sample, roughly a tenth were seen once. Findings and limits, study-wide: Conclusions relied on cross-sectional statistical analysis, not following the same donors.

This clonotype was counted at least ten times. Antigen: not known. Material: memory T cells sorted from blood. This TCR was sampled from a man between 45 and 60 years old in good health. The chain employs TRBV28 and TRBJ2-1, with 7 bases identical to TRBD2. The CDR3 DNA is TGTGCCAGCGGCTCGGTGGGGGGGGGTTGGTACAATGAGCAGTTCTTC. It encodes CASGSVGGGWYNEQFF.